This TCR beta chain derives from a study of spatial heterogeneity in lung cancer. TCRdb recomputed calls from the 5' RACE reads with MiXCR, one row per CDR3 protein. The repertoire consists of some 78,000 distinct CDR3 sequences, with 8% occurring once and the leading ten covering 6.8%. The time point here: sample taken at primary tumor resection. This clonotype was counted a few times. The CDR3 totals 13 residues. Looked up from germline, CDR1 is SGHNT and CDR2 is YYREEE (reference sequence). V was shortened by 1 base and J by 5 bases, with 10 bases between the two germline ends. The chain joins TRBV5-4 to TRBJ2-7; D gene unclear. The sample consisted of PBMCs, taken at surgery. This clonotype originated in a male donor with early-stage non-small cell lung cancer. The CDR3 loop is CASSLFSIHEQYF. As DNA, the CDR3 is TGTGCCAGCAGCTTGTTTAGTATCCACGAGCAGTACTTC. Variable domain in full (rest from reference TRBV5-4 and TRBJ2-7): ETGVTQSPTHLIKTRGQQVTLRCSSQSGHNTVSWYQQALGQGPQFIFQYYREEENGRGNFPPRFSGLQFPNYSSELNVNALELDDSALYLCASSLFSIHEQYFGPGTRLTVT.